This is a list of T cell receptor beta chains from one sample in a study of spatial heterogeneity in lung cancer. MiXCR, applied by TCRdb to the 5' RACE reads, yields one record per CDR3 protein. The sample includes over 90,000 distinct CDR3 sequences, roughly 10% of them seen just once. The source was PBMCs, collected at surgery. The receptors shown here come from a male donor with early-stage non-small cell lung cancer. The CDR3 runs from the conserved cysteine through the conserved F or W. A D gene is named only where the DNA matches it firmly. Clone size is given for some rows only: seen once, a few or many times, or a class if the clone is expanded.

j_call d_call v_call clone_size cdr3_nt cdr3_aa
TRBJ2-2 . TRBV12-3/TRBV12-4 many TGTGCCAGCAGCTCACAGGATTCAGGGGAGCTGTTTTTT CASSSQDSGELFF
TRBJ2-7 . TRBV28 . TGTGCCAGCAGTTTGACCCTACTAGACGGGTACGAGCAGTACTTC CASSLTLLDGYEQYF
TRBJ2-7 . TRBV2 few TGTGCCAGCAGTACTAGGTCCTACGAGCAGTACTTC CASSTRSYEQYF
TRBJ2-7 TRBD1 TRBV28 . TGTGCCAGCAGTTTTATGGGACAGGGTTACGAGCAGTACTTC CASSFMGQGYEQYF
TRBJ1-1 TRBD1 TRBV29-1 many TGCAGCGTGGGGACAGGGGTGAACACTGAAGCTTTCTTT CSVGTGVNTEAFF
TRBJ1-4 . TRBV20-1 . TGCAGTGCCCCGGACGTCGGGGAAAAACTGTTTTTT CSAPDVGEKLFF
TRBJ2-1 . TRBV5-1 . TGCGCCAGCAGCCACGACCGGACAGTACTGGGGACGGAGCAGTTCTTC CASSHDRTVLGTEQFF
TRBJ2-7 TRBD1 TRBV29-1 many TGCAGCGTGGGGACAGGCTTCTACGAGCAGTACTTC CSVGTGFYEQYF
TRBJ2-5 . TRBV3-1 many TGTGCCAGCAGCCAAGTGGGGATCGTCCAAGAGACCCAGTACTTC CASSQVGIVQETQYF
TRBJ1-5 . TRBV24-1 few TGTGCCACCAGTGAAGGACATAGCAATCAGCCCCAGCATTTT CATSEGHSNQPQHF
TRBJ1-5 . TRBV12-3/TRBV12-4 many TGTGCCAGCAGTTTAGCTGCTAGCAATCAGCCCCAGCATTTT CASSLAASNQPQHF
TRBJ2-7 TRBD2 TRBV6-1 many TGTGCCAGCAGTGAACAGGCGGGAGGGTCTTACGAGCAGTACTTC CASSEQAGGSYEQYF
TRBJ2-5 TRBD1 TRBV4-3 . TGCGCCAGCAGCCAAGGGATCCCAGGGGGCCTAGAGACCCAGTACTTC CASSQGIPGGLETQYF
TRBJ1-5 . TRBV28 many TGTGCCAGCAAGAGTTTGGGTCAGCCCCAGCATTTT CASKSLGQPQHF
TRBJ2-7 TRBD2 TRBV9 few TGTGCCAGCAGCTTAGGGACTAGCGGCCTCTACGAGCAGTACTTC CASSLGTSGLYEQYF
TRBJ2-1 TRBD2 TRBV2 . TGTGCCAGCAGTGGCCTTTTAGCGGGAGGGCCGAATGAGCAGTTCTTC CASSGLLAGGPNEQFF
TRBJ2-3 . TRBV7-2 few TGTGCCAGCAGCCCCCGGAGGACCGGGGATACGCAGTATTTT CASSPRRTGDTQYF
TRBJ2-3 TRBD2 TRBV20-1 few TGCAGTGCTAGAGATCGGGCTAGCGGTAGCACAGATACGCAGTATTTT CSARDRASGSTDTQYF
TRBJ2-1 TRBD1 TRBV29-1 few TGCAGCGTTGCTAGGACAGGGGGACCTAATGAGCAGTTCTTC CSVARTGGPNEQFF
TRBJ2-1 TRBD1 TRBV27 few TGTGCCAGCAGACCCGGGACAGGGTCTTACAATGAGCAGTTCTTC CASRPGTGSYNEQFF
TRBJ2-5 . TRBV29-1 few TGCAGCGGGGGGCAGGGACAAGAGACCCAGTACTTC CSGGQGQETQYF
TRBJ2-2 . TRBV4-2 many TGTGCCAGCAGCCAAGTTTCTCGACTGGCCACCGGGGAGCTGTTTTTT CASSQVSRLATGELFF
TRBJ1-4 TRBD1 TRBV7-9 many TGTGCCAGCAGCACGGGACAGGGGAATGAAAAACTGTTTTTT CASSTGQGNEKLFF
TRBJ2-5 . TRBV2 few TGTGCCAGCAGTCCGGAGGGTAGGGGGGATGCCCAGTACTTC CASSPEGRGDAQYF
TRBJ2-1 TRBD2 TRBV7-2 few TGTGCCAGCAGCTTAAACGGGGGGAATGAGCAGTTCTTC CASSLNGGNEQFF
TRBJ2-3 TRBD2 TRBV20-1 few TGCAGTGCCCTAGCGGCTAGCGGGAGCTTAGATACGCAGTATTTT CSALAASGSLDTQYF
TRBJ2-4 TRBD1 TRBV9 . TGTGCCAGCAGCGTAGGGCAGGGGGCGAGCATTCAGTACTTC CASSVGQGASIQYF
TRBJ1-4 . TRBV28 . TGTGCCAGCGGCTCAAGGGCACTTTCAACTAATGAAAAACTGTTTTTT CASGSRALSTNEKLFF
TRBJ1-1 . TRBV7-3 few TGTGCCAGCAGCCCCACACCGAACACTGAAGCTTTCTTT CASSPTPNTEAFF
TRBJ1-5 . TRBV9 . TGTGCGAGCTCCAGGGACGGCTATCAGCCCCAGCATTTT CASSRDGYQPQHF
TRBJ2-7 TRBD2 TRBV7-3 many TGTGCCAGCAGCCCGTCAGGAGCGGGAGCTGGGGACGAGCAGTACTTC CASSPSGAGAGDEQYF
TRBJ2-7 . TRBV5-1 few TGCGCCAGCAGCTTGTATCGGGGAAATGAGAGGAACGAGCAGTACTTC CASSLYRGNERNEQYF
TRBJ2-1 TRBD2 TRBV5-1 . TGCGCCAGCAGCTGGACCCTGACTAGCGGGAGCGATGAGCAGTTCTTC CASSWTLTSGSDEQFF
TRBJ2-3 TRBD2 TRBV10-2 . TGCGCCAGCAGTGAGGAGGGACTAGCGGGGGCCGGTACGCAGTATTTT CASSEEGLAGAGTQYF
TRBJ2-2 TRBD1 TRBV29-1 . TGCAGCGGTCGACAGGGGGCAAGTACCGGGGAGCTGTTTTTT CSGRQGASTGELFF
TRBJ1-6 . TRBV30 few TGTGCCTGGAGTACCTCACCCTATAATTCACCCCTCCACTTT CAWSTSPYNSPLHF
TRBJ2-5 . TRBV18 few TGTGCCAGCTCACCACAGGAGGGACAAGAGACCCAGTACTTC CASSPQEGQETQYF
TRBJ2-5 . TRBV11-3 . TGTGCCAGCAGCTTAGGGCCAGAACAAGAGACCCAGTACTTC CASSLGPEQETQYF
TRBJ2-1 . TRBV19 few TGTGCCAGTAGTCCCCGTGGGGGAGGGGGTGAGCAGTTCTTC CASSPRGGGGEQFF
TRBJ2-7 TRBD2 TRBV10-3 few TGTGCCATCGCGGCGGGGGGACCATACGAGCAGTACTTC CAIAAGGPYEQYF
TRBJ2-5 . TRBV7-3 few TGTGCCAGCAGCCAAGGAAAGAGAGAGACCCAGTACTTC CASSQGKRETQYF
TRBJ1-5 TRBD1 TRBV7-2 few TGTGCCAGCAGCTTGGGACAGGGCTTCAATCAGCCCCAGCATTTT CASSLGQGFNQPQHF
TRBJ2-5 TRBD2 TRBV5-1 . TGCGCCAGCAGCTTCACTAGCGGGACCCTCGAGACCCAGTACTTC CASSFTSGTLETQYF
TRBJ2-1 . TRBV28 . TGTGCCAGCAGTTTAAGGCGGATGTACAATGAGCAGTTCTTC CASSLRRMYNEQFF
TRBJ2-1 TRBD2 TRBV29-1 few TGCAGCGGACGAGCGGGAGAAACCTACAATGAGCAGTTCTTC CSGRAGETYNEQFF
TRBJ2-2 . TRBV9 many TGTGCCAGCAGCGGGACAACGAACACCGGGGAGCTGTTTTTT CASSGTTNTGELFF
TRBJ1-2 TRBD1 TRBV7-2 few TGTGCCAGCAGCTTAGCGGGACAGGGAATCTATGGCTACACCTTC CASSLAGQGIYGYTF
TRBJ2-1 . TRBV19 many TGTGCCAGTAGTATCGCCCCTAGCCTGGTCTACAATGAGCAGTTCTTC CASSIAPSLVYNEQFF
TRBJ1-2 TRBD1 TRBV7-2 many TGTGCCAGCAGCTCACGGGACAGGGCGCATGGCTACACCTTC CASSSRDRAHGYTF
TRBJ2-5 . TRBV7-2 few TGTGCCAGCAGCTTAGAGGGGACAATCTCTGGGGAGACCCAGTACTTC CASSLEGTISGETQYF
TRBJ1-1 . TRBV29-1 few TGCAGCGTTGCCGGGACAAGCACTGAAGCTTTCTTT CSVAGTSTEAFF
TRBJ2-5 . TRBV24-1 . TGTGCCACCAGCGTTGGGGAGACCCAGTACTTC CATSVGETQYF
TRBJ2-2 TRBD1 TRBV7-3 many TGTGCCAGCAGCCCGACAGGGGGCACCGGGGAGCTGTTTTTT CASSPTGGTGELFF